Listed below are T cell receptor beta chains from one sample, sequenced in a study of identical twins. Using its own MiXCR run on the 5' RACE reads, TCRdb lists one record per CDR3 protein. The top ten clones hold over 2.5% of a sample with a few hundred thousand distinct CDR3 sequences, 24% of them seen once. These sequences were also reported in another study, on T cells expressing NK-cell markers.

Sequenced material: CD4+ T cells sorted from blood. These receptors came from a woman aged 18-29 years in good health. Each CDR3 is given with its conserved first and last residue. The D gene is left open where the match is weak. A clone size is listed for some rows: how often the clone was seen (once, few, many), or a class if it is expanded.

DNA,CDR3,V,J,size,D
TGTGCCAGTAGTACCGCAGGGGCGAACACCGGGGAGCTGTTTTTT,CASSTAGANTGELFF,TRBV19,TRBJ2-2,.,.
TGTGCCAGCAGCCAAGTTGTTCGGGGGGCCTACGAGCAGTACTTC,CASSQVVRGAYEQYF,TRBV3-1,TRBJ2-7,few,TRBD2
TGCAGTGCTACCAGACCTAGAGAAGCCTACAATGAGCAGTTCTTC,CSATRPREAYNEQFF,TRBV20-1,TRBJ2-1,.,.
TGCGCCAGCAGCTTGCCCCAGTCCTCTGGGGGAGATACGCAGTATTTT,CASSLPQSSGGDTQYF,TRBV5-1,TRBJ2-3,.,.
TGCAGCGTTGTTCTTAGTGAAAAACTGTTTTTT,CSVVLSEKLFF,TRBV29-1,TRBJ1-4,.,.
TGTGCCAGCAGTTCTGGACTAAGCTCCTACAATGAGCAGTTCTTC,CASSSGLSSYNEQFF,TRBV6-5,TRBJ2-1,many,.
TGTGCCAGCAGTTCCTCGGGGATACGCTACGAGCAGTACTTC,CASSSSGIRYEQYF,TRBV6-5,TRBJ2-7,few,.
TGTGCCAGCACCTTAACGGGGGGGAGTGGAGTGCAGTACTTC,CASTLTGGSGVQYF,TRBV25-1,TRBJ2-7,many,TRBD2
TGTGCCACCAGCAGAGGGGGGTTCTATAGCAATCAGCCCCAGCATTTT,CATSRGGFYSNQPQHF,TRBV15,TRBJ1-5,.,.
TGTGCCACCAGCAGAGATTTGGGCTGGGACAATGAGCAGTTCTTC,CATSRDLGWDNEQFF,TRBV15,TRBJ2-1,few,.
TGTGCCAGCAGTCGACTAGCGGGAGACGATAGCACAGATACGCAGTATTTT,CASSRLAGDDSTDTQYF,TRBV6-1,TRBJ2-3,.,TRBD2
TGCAGTGCCCCGCCGGGACTGGGGGATTACAATGAGCAGTTCTTC,CSAPPGLGDYNEQFF,TRBV20-1,TRBJ2-1,.,.
TGCAGTGCTAGATTGTCTCATGGGAACACTGAAGCTTTCTTT,CSARLSHGNTEAFF,TRBV20-1,TRBJ1-1,.,.
TGTGCCAGCAGTTTTAATGGGGAAGCCACCCTCCACTTT,CASSFNGEATLHF,TRBV12-3/TRBV12-4,TRBJ1-6,few,.
TGTGCCAGCAGCAGAGGGCAGGGGGCTAGCACTGAAGCTTTCTTT,CASSRGQGASTEAFF,TRBV7-9,TRBJ1-1,.,TRBD1
TGTGCCATCAGTGGCAGCACAGCCAATCAGCCCCAGCATTTT,CAISGSTANQPQHF,TRBV10-3,TRBJ1-5,.,.
TGTGCCAGCTCACTAACCAGGGCAGATACGCAGTATTTT,CASSLTRADTQYF,TRBV18,TRBJ2-3,.,.
TGTGCCAGCAGGCAACCAGGCTTGGGGGCCGTCGGGGAGCTGTTTTTT,CASRQPGLGAVGELFF,TRBV3-1,TRBJ2-2,.,.
TGCAGTGCTAGAGATCCGGGACCAGATTCACCCCTCCACTTT,CSARDPGPDSPLHF,TRBV20-1,TRBJ1-6,few,.
TGTGCCAGCAGCTTGTCAGCAGGGACTAACTATGGCTACACCTTC,CASSLSAGTNYGYTF,TRBV7-2,TRBJ1-2,few,.
TGTGCCAGCAGTTATAGCGCGGGACAGAGGTCCAATGAGCAGTTCTTC,CASSYSAGQRSNEQFF,TRBV6-2/TRBV6-3,TRBJ2-1,.,.
TGTGCCAGCAGTTTAGCGCTGGAGGCAGGGCGGACCTTC,CASSLALEAGRTF,TRBV12-3/TRBV12-4,TRBJ1-2,.,.
TGTGCCAGCAGCCGACAGACAGGGGGTCACACCTTC,CASSRQTGGHTF,TRBV4-2,TRBJ1-2,.,TRBD1
TGTGCTAGCAGCCCAGCGGGGTCTAGCACAGATACGCAGTATTTT,CASSPAGSSTDTQYF,TRBV7-7,TRBJ2-3,many,TRBD2
TGCGCCAGCAGCCAAGATCAGGACAAGGGTCTGTTTGGCTACACCTTC,CASSQDQDKGLFGYTF,TRBV4-3,TRBJ1-2,.,.
TGTGCCAGCAGCCAAGAGGATACAGGGATCTCTGGAAACACCATATATTTT,CASSQEDTGISGNTIYF,TRBV4-2,TRBJ1-3,.,.
TGCAGCGCCTTTCTGGGAGGAGAGACCCAGTACTTC,CSAFLGGETQYF,TRBV29-1,TRBJ2-5,.,.
TGTGCCAGCAGCTTAGCGGTAGGTGGTAATCAGCCCCAGCATTTT,CASSLAVGGNQPQHF,TRBV7-9,TRBJ1-5,.,.
TGCAGTGCCTCCCGACAAACCACCGGGGAGCTGTTTTTT,CSASRQTTGELFF,TRBV20-1,TRBJ2-2,few,.
TGCGCCAGCAGCTTCACAGGGAACGATGGAACTGAAGCTTTCTTT,CASSFTGNDGTEAFF,TRBV5-1,TRBJ1-1,.,.
TGCAGCGTGGCAGGGGAAACTGAAGCTTTCTTT,CSVAGETEAFF,TRBV29-1,TRBJ1-1,few,.
TGTGCCATCAGCCCGGCAACCTCCTACGAGCAGTACTTC,CAISPATSYEQYF,TRBV10-3,TRBJ2-7,.,.
TGTGCCAGCAGTTATCGGGGGGCGGACGCCTACGAGCAGTACTTC,CASSYRGADAYEQYF,TRBV6-2/TRBV6-3,TRBJ2-7,.,.
TGTGCCAGCAGCGTAGCCCTCGCGGGGTCGAACACCGGGGAGCTGTTTTTT,CASSVALAGSNTGELFF,TRBV9,TRBJ2-2,.,.
TGTGCCAGCAGCTTACTCGGGACTCGGAACACCGGGGAGCTGTTTTTT,CASSLLGTRNTGELFF,TRBV7-3,TRBJ2-2,.,.
TGCGCCAGCAGCGTAAGGAACAGGGTGGACGGGGAGCTGTTTTTT,CASSVRNRVDGELFF,TRBV5-1,TRBJ2-2,few,.
TGTGCCAGCAGCCAGCTAGCGGGGGGCTACGAGCAGTACTTC,CASSQLAGGYEQYF,TRBV5-6,TRBJ2-7,.,TRBD2
TGTGCCAGCAGTCTCGACCGTCGCCGGGGCACCGGGGAGCTGTTTTTT,CASSLDRRRGTGELFF,TRBV12-3/TRBV12-4,TRBJ2-2,many,.
TGTGCCAGCAGCTTGGGGGTGTCTAGCGGGGGAAGAGGGGAGCAGTTCTTC,CASSLGVSSGGRGEQFF,TRBV7-3,TRBJ2-1,.,TRBD2
TGTGCCAGCAGCCAAGTCAGACAGAGTGGCTACGAGCAGTACTTC,CASSQVRQSGYEQYF,TRBV3-1,TRBJ2-7,few,.
TGTGCCAGCAGCTTAGATTTTGAGGGAACGGTTCATTTT,CASSLDFEGTVHF,TRBV7-9,TRBJ1-3,few,.
TGTGCCAGCAGCTTAGCTGGACAGCAGATCTATGGCTACACCTTC,CASSLAGQQIYGYTF,TRBV11-1,TRBJ1-2,.,.
TGCAGCGTAGCAGCGACTAGCTGGGGAGAGCAGTACTTC,CSVAATSWGEQYF,TRBV29-1,TRBJ2-7,.,TRBD2
TGTGCCAGCAGTTTAACAAAGACCCAGTACTTC,CASSLTKTQYF,TRBV12-3/TRBV12-4,TRBJ2-5,few,.
TGCGCCAGCAGCTGGACGACAGGGAACACTGAAGCTTTCTTT,CASSWTTGNTEAFF,TRBV5-1,TRBJ1-1,.,.
TGCGCCAGCAGCTTGGAGAGCCAGTACAATGAGCAGTTCTTC,CASSLESQYNEQFF,TRBV5-1,TRBJ2-1,many,.
TGTGCCAGCAGATTGACAGGGACGGAGACCCAGTACTTC,CASRLTGTETQYF,TRBV11-1,TRBJ2-5,.,TRBD1
TGCGCCAGCAGGCCTAGCGGGGTGAACACCGGGGAGCTGTTTTTT,CASRPSGVNTGELFF,TRBV10-2,TRBJ2-2,.,TRBD2
TGTGCCAGCAGCTCGCCAACCCCCGGGACTAGCGGGGGGGCTGTCTACAATGAGCAGTTCTTC,CASSSPTPGTSGGAVYNEQFF,TRBV5-4,TRBJ2-1,.,TRBD2
TGTGCCAGCAAAGGGGTGGGGGCCAAAAACATTCAGTACTTC,CASKGVGAKNIQYF,TRBV27,TRBJ2-4,.,.
TGTGCCAGCAGCGCCGGGGGCAGATCGAACACTGAAGCTTTCTTT,CASSAGGRSNTEAFF,TRBV9,TRBJ1-1,.,.
TGTGCCAGCCACCACGACGATTCACCCCTCCACTTT,CASHHDDSPLHF,TRBV18,TRBJ1-6,.,.
TGTGCCAGCAGCCAGCGGGGGGGGACCCCCGGGGAGCTGTTTTTT,CASSQRGGTPGELFF,TRBV3-1,TRBJ2-2,.,TRBD2
TGTGCCAGCAGTTACTTCCGGACAGGGAACACCGGGGAGCTGTTTTTT,CASSYFRTGNTGELFF,TRBV6-5,TRBJ2-2,.,TRBD1
TGTGCCAGCAGCTTACCCGGAGAAAAGACCTCCTACACCTTC,CASSLPGEKTSYTF,TRBV12-3/TRBV12-4,TRBJ1-2,few,.